These 8 T cell receptor beta chains came from one sample sequenced in a study of cytomegalovirus exposure and HLA in healthy donors listed by TCRdb under 2017. Receptor libraries were prepared by the immunoSEQ multiplex PCR assay. The immuneACCESS repertoire file appears here via TCRdb, limited to in-frame rearrangements. These files lack a portion of the clones; in checked studies, under half of the deficit traces to unresolved V genes, and the cause of the others is not known. This sample lists 150,000 to 250,000 clones; around 80% were detected once. The ten largest account for roughly an eighth of the sample. Sequenced material: PBMCs. Receptors originate from a woman aged 30 to 39 in good health and CMV-seropositive.

The V gene is TRBV4-1, the J gene TRBJ2-2; 10 bases fit TRBD2. The CDR3 is made up of 16 amino acids. V was pared by 4 bases and J by 7 bases, with 9 bases of the junction left unmatched. Per the germline V gene, CDR1 is MGHRA and CDR2 is YSYEKL. CDR3 region: CASSRHSGREVGELFF. As DNA, the CDR3 is TGCGCCAGCAGCCGGCACAGCGGGAGGGAAGTCGGGGAGCTGTTTTTT.

The chain uses TRBV19 and TRBJ2-1; possibly TRBD2 for D (6 bases). Germline loops: CDR1 LNHDA, CDR2 SQIVND (reference sequence). The CDR3 sequence is 16 residues long. V was shortened by 3 bases and J by 4 bases, with 16 bases between the two germline ends. The CDR3: CASSIRRGLGYNEQFF. The CDR3 DNA reads TGTGCCAGTAGTATCAGGAGGGGATTAGGGTACAATGAGCAGTTCTTC.

This clone was recorded once. The V call is TRBV10-3, the J call TRBJ1-2; D perhaps matches TRBD1 (5 bases). CDR3 size: 12 residues. The V gene's germline CDR1 is ENHRY and CDR2 SYGVKD. The V end lost 2 bases, the J end lost 7 bases, and 8 bases lay between the germline ends. CDR3 sequence (DNA): TGTGCCATCAGTGAGGGGGCGGTTGGCTACACCTTC. Protein: CAISEGAVGYTF.

The V gene is TRBV7-9, the J gene TRBJ2-1; 9 bases line up with TRBD1. From germline, CDR1 is SEHNR and CDR2 FQNEAQ (reference sequence). This CDR3 region has 15 residues. With V trimmed by 1 base and J by 7 bases, 5 bases remained unmatched. The CDR3 sequence: CASSLGWDRENEQFF. Here the CDR3 DNA reads TGTGCCAGCAGCTTAGGTTGGGACAGGGAAAATGAGCAGTTCTTC.

This chain uses TRBV9 with TRBJ2-1; no firm D call. Germline lookup yields CDR1 SGDLS and CDR2 YYNGEE. Trimming left V 2 bases short and J 0 bases short, with 15 bases between. There are 17 residues in the CDR3. The CDR3 spells CASSVSHTVSSYNEQFF. CDR3 nucleotide sequence: TGTGCCAGCAGCGTTAGCCATACCGTCAGCTCCTACAATGAGCAGTTCTTC.

The chain employs TRBV28 and TRBJ1-3; no clear D gene. Per the germline V gene, CDR1 is MDHEN and CDR2 is SYDVKM. This CDR3 contains 10 residues. V was shortened by 8 bases and J by 5 bases, with 4 bases between the two germline ends. The CDR3 region has the DNA TGTGCCAGCCAAAGAAACACCATATATTTT. It translates to CASQRNTIYF.

The genes are TRBV2 and TRBJ2-1; no definite D call. The germline CDR1 and CDR2 sequences are SNHLY and FYNNEI. The CDR3 extends over 15 amino acids. The V end was cut by 0 bases, the J end by 6 bases, with 12 bases between. The chain's CDR3 is CASSEALRLINEQFF. DNA for the CDR3: TGTGCCAGCAGTGAAGCCCTGAGACTCATCAATGAGCAGTTCTTC.

This clone was seen once. This rearrangement joins TRBV29-1 to TRBJ2-7, with D possibly TRBD2 on 7 matching bases. CDR1 and CDR2 from the germline V gene are SQVTM and ANQGSEA. With 5 bases removed from V and 6 bases from J, the gap between germline ends came to 14 bases. The CDR3 covers 12 residues. CDR3 loop: CSVHRGAGEQYF. As DNA, the CDR3 is TGCAGCGTTCATCGGGGGGCCGGCGAGCAGTACTTC.